Listed below are T cell receptor beta chains from one sample, sequenced in a study of cytomegalovirus exposure and HLA in healthy donors. Sequencing was performed with immunoSEQ multiplex PCR; in TCRdb, only in-frame clones are kept and a portion is missing. The sample has just over 150,000 clones, 82% seen once. Sequenced sample: PBMCs. The receptors were sampled from a woman between 50 and 59 years old in good health and CMV-seropositive. Each CDR3 is given with its conserved first and last residue. The D gene is left open where the match is weak. Rows may omit the clone size; those that give it use once, few, many or a size class.

D gene,J gene,clone size,V gene,CDR3 protein,CDR3 DNA
TRBD2,TRBJ2-3,-,TRBV27,CASSPSGGTTPPKDTQYF,TGTGCCAGCAGTCCGTCGGGGGGAACGACCCCGCCGAAGGATACGCAGTATTTT
-,TRBJ2-6,-,TRBV2,CASSTGLGANVLTF,TGTGCCAGCAGTACAGGGCTGGGGGCCAACGTCCTGACTTTC
-,TRBJ1-2,-,TRBV28,CASSLAPGGQYGYTF,TGTGCCAGCAGTTTAGCCCCCGGGGGTCAGTATGGCTACACCTTC
TRBD2,TRBJ2-2,-,TRBV7-2,CASSQIIRAGGPFGELFF,TGTGCCAGCAGCCAAATTATTAGAGCGGGGGGGCCTTTCGGGGAGCTGTTTTTT
TRBD1,TRBJ2-7,-,TRBV19,CASSRGQGWHEQYF,TGTGCCAGTAGTAGAGGACAGGGTTGGCACGAGCAGTACTTC
TRBD1,TRBJ1-6,-,TRBV14,CASSQPGTGHNSPLHF,TGTGCCAGCAGCCAACCCGGGACAGGGCATAATTCACCCCTCCACTTT
-,TRBJ1-6,once,TRBV6-5,CASSYSGSNNSPLHF,TGTGCCAGCAGTTACTCCGGGAGTAATAATTCACCCCTCCACTTT
TRBD2,TRBJ2-1,-,TRBV19,CASSTSGGTSQFF,TGTGCCAGTAGTACTAGCGGGGGGACGTCGCAGTTCTTC
-,TRBJ2-1,-,TRBV5-6,CASSLGGGSYNEQFF,TGTGCCAGCAGCTTGGGGGGCGGCTCCTACAATGAGCAGTTCTTC
TRBD2,TRBJ2-7,-,TRBV4-1,CASSPIGRGWARDEQYF,TGCGCCAGCAGCCCGATCGGGAGGGGCTGGGCACGCGACGAGCAGTACTTC
-,TRBJ1-1,-,TRBV5-5,CASSFAGPNTEAFF,TGTGCCAGCAGCTTTGCGGGGCCGAACACTGAAGCTTTCTTT
TRBD2,TRBJ2-1,-,TRBV15,CATSRARTSGGRGYNEQFF,TGTGCCACCAGCAGAGCAAGGACTAGCGGGGGCCGGGGCTACAATGAGCAGTTCTTC
TRBD2,TRBJ2-3,-,TRBV7-2,CASSLTSGVFTDTQYF,TGTGCCAGCAGTCTAACTAGCGGGGTCTTCACAGATACGCAGTATTTT
TRBD1,TRBJ2-7,-,TRBV7-2,CASSSGTGYTYEQYF,TGTGCCAGCAGCTCCGGGACAGGGTACACCTACGAGCAGTACTTC
-,TRBJ1-3,-,TRBV5-6,CASSSEELGAGNTIYF,TGTGCCAGCAGCTCAGAGGAGCTGGGGGCAGGAAACACCATATATTTT
-,TRBJ1-5,-,TRBV19,CASSIGGRGNQPQHF,TGTGCCAGTAGTATCGGTGGCAGGGGTAATCAGCCCCAGCATTTT
-,TRBJ1-2,few,TRBV4-3,CASSQDLQGGYTF,TGCGCCAGCAGCCAAGATCTCCAGGGCGGCTACACCTTC
-,TRBJ1-1,-,TRBV6-5,CASSLQGFYTEAFF,TGTGCCAGCAGTCTCCAGGGGTTCTACACTGAAGCTTTCTTT
TRBD1,TRBJ1-5,-,TRBV30,CALGQGNQPQHF,TGTGCCTTGGGACAGGGGAATCAGCCCCAGCATTTT
-,TRBJ2-3,once,TRBV6-6,CASSYDPRDDTQYF,TGTGCCAGCAGTTACGACCCCAGGGATGATACGCAGTATTTT
-,TRBJ2-3,-,TRBV9,CASSANNPVDTQYF,TGTGCCAGCAGCGCCAACAACCCCGTAGATACGCAGTATTTT
-,TRBJ1-2,-,TRBV2,CASRRGTKGSYTF,TGTGCCAGCAGACGGGGTACAAAGGGAAGCTACACCTTC
TRBD1,TRBJ2-7,-,TRBV28,CASNRQGAKQYF,TGTGCCAGCAACCGACAGGGGGCTAAGCAGTACTTC
TRBD1,TRBJ2-7,-,TRBV29-1,CSVETGVTYEQYF,TGCAGCGTTGAAACAGGGGTCACCTACGAGCAGTACTTC
-,TRBJ2-1,-,TRBV2,CASSIAGTQGNEQFF,TGTGCCAGCAGTATTGCCGGGACTCAAGGGAATGAGCAGTTCTTC
-,TRBJ2-7,once,TRBV20-1,CSAPWLYEQYF,TGCAGTGCCCCGTGGCTCTACGAGCAGTACTTC
-,TRBJ2-3,-,TRBV9,CASSVGNRGDTQYF,TGTGCCAGCAGCGTAGGTAACAGAGGGGATACGCAGTATTTT
-,TRBJ2-3,-,TRBV5-1,CASSYAGSNTQYF,TGCGCCAGCAGCTACGCAGGGTCGAATACGCAGTATTTT